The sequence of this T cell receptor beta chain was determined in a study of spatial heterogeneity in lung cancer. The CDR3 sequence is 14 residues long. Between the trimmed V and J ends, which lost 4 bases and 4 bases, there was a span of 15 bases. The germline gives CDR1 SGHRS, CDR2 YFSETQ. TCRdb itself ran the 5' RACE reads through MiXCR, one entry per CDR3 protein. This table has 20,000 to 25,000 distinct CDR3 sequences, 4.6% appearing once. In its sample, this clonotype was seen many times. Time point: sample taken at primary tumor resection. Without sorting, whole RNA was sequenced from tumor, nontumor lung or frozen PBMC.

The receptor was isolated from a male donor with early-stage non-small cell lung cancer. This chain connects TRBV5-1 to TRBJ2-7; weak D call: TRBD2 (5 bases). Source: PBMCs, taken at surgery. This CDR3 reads CASSPLRGSYEQYF. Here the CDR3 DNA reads TGCGCCAGCAGCCCCCTTCGGGGATCGTACGAGCAGTACTTC.